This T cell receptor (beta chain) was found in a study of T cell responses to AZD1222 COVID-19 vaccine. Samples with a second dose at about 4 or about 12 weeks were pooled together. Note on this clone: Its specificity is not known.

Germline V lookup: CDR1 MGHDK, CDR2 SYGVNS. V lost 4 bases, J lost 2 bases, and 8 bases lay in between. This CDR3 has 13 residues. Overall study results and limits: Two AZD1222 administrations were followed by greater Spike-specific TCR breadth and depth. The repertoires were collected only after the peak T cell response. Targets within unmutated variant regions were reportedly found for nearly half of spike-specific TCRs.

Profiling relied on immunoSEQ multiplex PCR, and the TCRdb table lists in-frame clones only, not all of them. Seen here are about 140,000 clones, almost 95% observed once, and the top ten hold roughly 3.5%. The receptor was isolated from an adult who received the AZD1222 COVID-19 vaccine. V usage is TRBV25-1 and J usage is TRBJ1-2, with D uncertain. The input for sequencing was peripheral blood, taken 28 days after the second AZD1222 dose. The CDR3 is CASSGTENYGYTF. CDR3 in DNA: TGTGCCAGCAGTGGGACGGAGAACTATGGCTACACCTTC.